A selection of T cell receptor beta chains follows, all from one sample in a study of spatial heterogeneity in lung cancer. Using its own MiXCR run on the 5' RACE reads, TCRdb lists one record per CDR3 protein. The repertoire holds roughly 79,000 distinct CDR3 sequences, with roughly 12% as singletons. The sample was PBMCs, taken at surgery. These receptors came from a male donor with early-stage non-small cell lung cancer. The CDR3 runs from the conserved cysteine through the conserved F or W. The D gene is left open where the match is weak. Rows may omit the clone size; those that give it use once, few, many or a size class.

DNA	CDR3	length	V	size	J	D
TGTGCCAGCAGCCCAACGGAACCATCCTACGAGCAGTACTTC	CASSPTEPSYEQYF	14	TRBV7-8	NA	TRBJ2-7	NA
TGCGCCAGCAGCTTGGCCAGTAATACACCCTACGAGCAGTACTTC	CASSLASNTPYEQYF	15	TRBV5-1	NA	TRBJ2-7	NA
TGTGCCAGCAGCGCGGAACTAGCGGCAGATACGCAGTATTTT	CASSAELAADTQYF	14	TRBV9	NA	TRBJ2-3	TRBD2
TGTGCCAGCAGTGGTCCGGGACAGCCTAGGGAGACCCAGTACTTC	CASSGPGQPRETQYF	15	TRBV6-1	NA	TRBJ2-5	TRBD1
TGTGCCAGTAGTGAGTGGGGGGCTACCTACGAGCAGTACTTC	CASSEWGATYEQYF	14	TRBV19	few	TRBJ2-7	NA
TGTGCCATCAGTGAGGCCGGGACTAGCGGAAATGAGCAGTTCTTC	CAISEAGTSGNEQFF	15	TRBV10-3	few	TRBJ2-1	TRBD2
TGCAGCGTTAGGAGGGGAGACACTGAAGCTTTCTTT	CSVRRGDTEAFF	12	TRBV29-1	NA	TRBJ1-1	NA
TGCAGTGCTAGCGGACTAGCGGGTTACAATGAGCAGTTCTTC	CSASGLAGYNEQFF	14	TRBV20-1	many	TRBJ2-1	TRBD2
TGTGCCAGCAGCCAGACAGGGGGGGGAGAGACCCAGTACTTC	CASSQTGGGETQYF	14	TRBV7-7	few	TRBJ2-5	TRBD1
TGTGCCAGCAGCTTAGATATGGGAGTAATCTACAATGAGCAGTTCTTC	CASSLDMGVIYNEQFF	16	TRBV7-9	many	TRBJ2-1	NA
TGTGCCAGCAGTTCTAGCGGGAGAGATGAGCAGTTCTTC	CASSSSGRDEQFF	13	TRBV12-3/TRBV12-4	few	TRBJ2-1	TRBD2
TGTGCCTGGAGTGGACAGCTTCTGCTGAACACTGAAGCTTTCTTT	CAWSGQLLLNTEAFF	15	TRBV30	few	TRBJ1-1	NA
TGTGCCAGCTTTCCGGGACTTAGCTCCTACAATGAGCAGTTCTTC	CASFPGLSSYNEQFF	15	TRBV6-5	NA	TRBJ2-1	NA
TGTGCCAGCAGCTTATCGGCAGGGGGAGGCACCGGGGAGCTGTTTTTT	CASSLSAGGGTGELFF	16	TRBV7-3	medium-sized	TRBJ2-2	NA
TGTGCCAGCAGGCGAGGGCCGAATAATGAAAAACTGTTTTTT	CASRRGPNNEKLFF	14	TRBV6-2/TRBV6-3	many	TRBJ1-4	NA
TGTGCCAGCAGCCTGGGACAGGGGTGGTCAGATACGCAGTATTTT	CASSLGQGWSDTQYF	15	TRBV11-2	NA	TRBJ2-3	TRBD1
TGTGCCAGCAGGCGACAGGGAGGGAATCAGCCCCAGCATTTT	CASRRQGGNQPQHF	14	TRBV6-2/TRBV6-3	NA	TRBJ1-5	TRBD1
TGCAGTGCTAGCTCTGGGACTAGGAGTATTACGCAGTATTTT	CSASSGTRSITQYF	14	TRBV20-1	few	TRBJ2-3	TRBD2
TGCGCCAGCAGCGGGACAGGGGGAAACTATGGCTACACCTTC	CASSGTGGNYGYTF	14	TRBV5-1	many	TRBJ1-2	TRBD1
TGTGCTAGTGGTTTCGCGGGACGGACCGCTGGGATGAACACTGAAGCTTTCTTT	CASGFAGRTAGMNTEAFF	18	TRBV12-5	NA	TRBJ1-1	NA
TGTGCCAGCAGTAGGGGCTCCTCCTACGAGCAGTACTTC	CASSRGSSYEQYF	13	TRBV2	many	TRBJ2-7	NA
TGCAGTGCTAGAGTAGGCAGGGACCCTTTACAGCCCCAGCATTTT	CSARVGRDPLQPQHF	15	TRBV20-1	NA	TRBJ1-5	NA
TGTGCCAGCAGCCCGTCCCGGGACAGCTACGAGCAGTACTTC	CASSPSRDSYEQYF	14	TRBV11-2	NA	TRBJ2-7	TRBD1
TGCGCCAGCAGCTCCGGACAGGGCCACCGGGCCGGCGGCTACACCTTC	CASSSGQGHRAGGYTF	16	TRBV5-1	few	TRBJ1-2	TRBD1
TGTGCCAGCAGCTCCGGGGCCCCTGGAAACACCATATATTTT	CASSSGAPGNTIYF	14	TRBV7-3	NA	TRBJ1-3	NA
TGTGCCAGCAGTTCTGATCCTGACAGCTGTCCTTTC	CASSSDPDSCPF	12	TRBV2	NA	TRBJ1-2	NA
TGCAGTGCTATGACTAGCGGGGGAGAGACCCAGTACTTC	CSAMTSGGETQYF	13	TRBV20-1	NA	TRBJ2-5	TRBD2
TGCAGCGTGGGTCCTTTAGGGGTTTCCACAGATACGCAGTATTTT	CSVGPLGVSTDTQYF	15	TRBV29-1	many	TRBJ2-3	NA